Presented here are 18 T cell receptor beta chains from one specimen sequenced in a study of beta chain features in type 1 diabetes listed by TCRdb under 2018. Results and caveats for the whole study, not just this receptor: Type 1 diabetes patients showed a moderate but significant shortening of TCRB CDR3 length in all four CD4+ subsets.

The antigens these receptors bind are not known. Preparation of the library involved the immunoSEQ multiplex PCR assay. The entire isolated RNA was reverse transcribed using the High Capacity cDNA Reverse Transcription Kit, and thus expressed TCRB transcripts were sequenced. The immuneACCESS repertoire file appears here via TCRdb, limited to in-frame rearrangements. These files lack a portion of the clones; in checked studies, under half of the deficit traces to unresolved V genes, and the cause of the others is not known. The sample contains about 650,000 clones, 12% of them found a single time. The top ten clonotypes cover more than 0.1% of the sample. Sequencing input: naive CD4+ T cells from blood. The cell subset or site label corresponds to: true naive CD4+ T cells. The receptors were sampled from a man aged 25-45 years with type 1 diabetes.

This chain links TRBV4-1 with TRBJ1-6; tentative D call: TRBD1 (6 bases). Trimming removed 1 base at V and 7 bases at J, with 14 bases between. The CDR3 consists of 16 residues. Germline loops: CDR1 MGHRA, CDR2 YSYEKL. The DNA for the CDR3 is TGCGCCAGCAGCCAAGCCCCAGGGGCGGGAAATTCACCCCTCCACTTT. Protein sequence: CASSQAPGAGNSPLHF.

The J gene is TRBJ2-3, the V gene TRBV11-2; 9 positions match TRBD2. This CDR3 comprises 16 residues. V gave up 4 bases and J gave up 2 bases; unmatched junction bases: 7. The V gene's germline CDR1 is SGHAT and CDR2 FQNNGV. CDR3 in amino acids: CASSSMTSGTTDTQYF. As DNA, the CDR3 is TGTGCCAGCAGCTCGATGACTAGCGGAACCACAGATACGCAGTATTTT.

CDR3 DNA: TGTGCCAGCAGTGAGGTCTCTGGGGCCAACGTCCTGACTTTC. It specifies CASSEVSGANVLTF. The chain recombines TRBV6-1 with TRBJ2-6; D remains unclear. The germline V gene has CDR1 MNHNS and CDR2 SASEGT. V was clipped by 3 bases and J by 0 bases, with 3 bases between them. The CDR3 covers 14 residues.

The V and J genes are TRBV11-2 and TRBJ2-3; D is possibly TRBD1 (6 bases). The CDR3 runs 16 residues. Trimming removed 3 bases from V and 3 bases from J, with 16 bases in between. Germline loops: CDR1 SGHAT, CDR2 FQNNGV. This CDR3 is CASSFVQGEGTDTQYF. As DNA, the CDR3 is TGTGCCAGCAGCTTTGTACAGGGTGAGGGTACAGATACGCAGTATTTT.

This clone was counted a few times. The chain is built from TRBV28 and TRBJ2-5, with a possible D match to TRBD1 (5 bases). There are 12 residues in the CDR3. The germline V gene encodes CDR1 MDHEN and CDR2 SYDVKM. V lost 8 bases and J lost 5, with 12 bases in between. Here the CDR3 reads CASDTGEETQYF. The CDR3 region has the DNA TGTGCCAGCGATACAGGCGAGGAGACCCAGTACTTC.

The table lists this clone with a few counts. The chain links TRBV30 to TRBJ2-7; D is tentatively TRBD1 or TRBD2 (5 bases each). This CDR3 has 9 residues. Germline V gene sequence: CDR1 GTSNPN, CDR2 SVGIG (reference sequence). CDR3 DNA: TGTGTAGGGGAGTACGAGCAGTACTTC. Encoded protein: CVGEYEQYF.

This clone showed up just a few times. In DNA form, the CDR3 reads TGTGCCAGCAGCTTATTTGGGACAGATGCCTACGAGCAGTACTTC. Encoded protein: CASSLFGTDAYEQYF. The chain employs TRBV7-2 and TRBJ2-7, with 7 bases that match TRBD1. Germline-derived CDR1 and CDR2 are SGHTA and FQGNSA. CDR3 length: 15 amino acids. J was trimmed by 2 bases and V by 2 bases; bases with no gene match: 6. The complete variable domain, with remaining parts taken from reference TRBV7-2 and TRBJ2-7, reads GAGVSQSPSNKVTEKGKDVELRCDPISGHTALYWYRQSLGQGLEFLIYFQGNSAPDKSGLPSDRFSAERTGGSVSTLTIQRTQQEDSAVYLCASSLFGTDAYEQYFGPGTRLTVT.

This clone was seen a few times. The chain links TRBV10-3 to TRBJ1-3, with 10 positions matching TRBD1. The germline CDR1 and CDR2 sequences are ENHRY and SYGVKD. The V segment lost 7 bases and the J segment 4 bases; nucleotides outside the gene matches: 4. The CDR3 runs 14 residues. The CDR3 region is CAITGTGEGNTIYF. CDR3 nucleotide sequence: TGTGCCATCACGGGGACAGGGGAGGGAAACACCATATATTTT.

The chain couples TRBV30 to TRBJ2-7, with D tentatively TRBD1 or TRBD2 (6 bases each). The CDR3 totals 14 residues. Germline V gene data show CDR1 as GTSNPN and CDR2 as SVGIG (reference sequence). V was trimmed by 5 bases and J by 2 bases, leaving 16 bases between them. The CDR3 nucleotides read TGTGCCTGGGGAGGGACAAGTCTTACCTACGAGCAGTACTTC. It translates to CAWGGTSLTYEQYF.

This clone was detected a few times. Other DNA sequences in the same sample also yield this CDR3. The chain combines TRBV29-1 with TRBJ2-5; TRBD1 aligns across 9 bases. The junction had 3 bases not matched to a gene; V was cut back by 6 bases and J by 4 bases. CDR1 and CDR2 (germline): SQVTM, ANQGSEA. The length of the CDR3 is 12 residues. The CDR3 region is CSVRGQGETQYF. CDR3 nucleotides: TGCAGCGTCCGGGGACAGGGAGAGACCCAGTACTTC. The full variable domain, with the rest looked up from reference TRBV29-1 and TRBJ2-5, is SAVISQKPSRDICQRGTSLTIQCQVDSQVTMMFWYRQQPGQSLTLIATANQGSEATYESGFVIDKFPISRPNLTFSTLTVSNMSPEDSSIYLCSVRGQGETQYFGPGTRLLVL.

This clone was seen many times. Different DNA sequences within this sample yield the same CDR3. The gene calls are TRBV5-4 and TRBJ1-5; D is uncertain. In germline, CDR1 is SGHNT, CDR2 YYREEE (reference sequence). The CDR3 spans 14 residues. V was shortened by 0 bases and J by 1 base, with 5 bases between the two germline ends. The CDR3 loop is CASSLAGSNQPQHF. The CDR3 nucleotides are TGTGCCAGCAGCTTGGCGGGGAGCAATCAGCCCCAGCATTTT.

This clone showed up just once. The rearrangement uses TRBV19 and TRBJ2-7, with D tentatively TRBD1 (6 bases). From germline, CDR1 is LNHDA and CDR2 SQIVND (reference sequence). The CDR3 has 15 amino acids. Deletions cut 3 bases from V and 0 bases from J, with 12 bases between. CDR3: CASSMNREPSYEQYF. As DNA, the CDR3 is TGTGCCAGTAGTATGAACAGGGAACCCTCCTACGAGCAGTACTTC.

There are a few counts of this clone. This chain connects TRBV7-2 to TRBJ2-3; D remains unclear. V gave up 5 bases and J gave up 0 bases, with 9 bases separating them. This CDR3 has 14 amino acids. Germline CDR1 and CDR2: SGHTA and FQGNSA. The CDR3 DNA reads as TGTGCCAGCAGCAGGGAATATAGCACAGATACGCAGTATTTT. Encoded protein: CASSREYSTDTQYF.

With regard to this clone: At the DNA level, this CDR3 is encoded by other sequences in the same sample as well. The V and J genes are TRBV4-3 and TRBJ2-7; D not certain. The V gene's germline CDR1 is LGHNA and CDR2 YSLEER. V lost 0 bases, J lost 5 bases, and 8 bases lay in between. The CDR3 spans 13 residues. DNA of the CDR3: TGCGCCAGCAGCCAAGATCGACGTGACGAGCAGTACTTC. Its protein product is CASSQDRRDEQYF.

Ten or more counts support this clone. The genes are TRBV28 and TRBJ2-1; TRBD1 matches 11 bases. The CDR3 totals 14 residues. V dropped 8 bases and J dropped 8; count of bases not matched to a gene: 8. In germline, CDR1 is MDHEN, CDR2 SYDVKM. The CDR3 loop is CASRRTGGNYEQFF. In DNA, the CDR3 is TGTGCCAGCCGAAGGACAGGGGGCAACTATGAGCAGTTCTTC.

The CDR3 sequence: CASSQDAQRMATYEQYF. In DNA form, the CDR3 reads TGTGCCAGCAGCCAAGATGCCCAAAGGATGGCGACCTACGAGCAGTACTTC. J is TRBJ2-7 and V is TRBV4-2; D is undetermined. The CDR3 spans 17 residues. Germline V lookup: CDR1 LGHNA, CDR2 YNFKEQ. V was trimmed by 0 bases and J by 2 bases, leaving 17 bases between them.

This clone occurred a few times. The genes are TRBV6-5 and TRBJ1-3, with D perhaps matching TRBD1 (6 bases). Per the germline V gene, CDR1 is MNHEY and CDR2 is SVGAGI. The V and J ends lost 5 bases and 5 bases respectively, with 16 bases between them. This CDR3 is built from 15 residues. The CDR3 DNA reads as TGTGCCAGCAGTCCCTTCCGGACAGAGCGAAACACCATATATTTT. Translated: CASSPFRTERNTIYF.

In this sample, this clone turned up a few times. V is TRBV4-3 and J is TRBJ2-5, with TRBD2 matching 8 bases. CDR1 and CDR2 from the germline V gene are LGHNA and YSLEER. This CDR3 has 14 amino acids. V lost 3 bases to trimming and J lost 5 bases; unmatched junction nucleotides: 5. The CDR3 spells CASSHTPGGETQYF. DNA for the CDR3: TGCGCCAGCAGCCATACCCCGGGGGGGGAGACCCAGTACTTC.